This T cell receptor beta chain is from a study of blood T cells in healthy people across ages. Overall study: About one barcoded beta molecule per two T cells was the capture yield of template switching. Study-wide results and limits: Correlation between TCR beta diversity and naive T cell percentage was strong. As age increased, TCR beta diversity per million T cells fell in a roughly linear fashion.

Combining a sample-barcoded 5' primer with a J-beta primer mix, a second PCR ran for 7 to 11 cycles. Every sample returned 2.5 million or more CDR3-containing paired-end reads. TCRdb analysed the 5' RACE reads with MiXCR anew, one entry per CDR3 protein. The sample includes about 1.8 million distinct CDR3 sequences, roughly 50% of them seen just once. In its sample, this clonotype was seen a few times. Antigen specificity is unknown. This clonotype originated in a middle-aged woman in good health. The sequenced sample consisted of blood.

CDR3 DNA: TGCGCCAGCAGCCCTGGGACAGGGGTGAGAGACACTGAAGCTTTCTTT. It specifies CASSPGTGVRDTEAFF. This chain links TRBV5-1 with TRBJ1-1; 10 nucleotides match TRBD1. CDR1 and CDR2 (germline): SGHRS, YFSETQ. The V gene end was trimmed by 4 bases and the J gene end by 3 bases; junction bases not matched to a gene: 9. There are 16 residues in the CDR3. Based on the CDR3 plus reference TRBV5-1 and TRBJ1-1, the full variable domain is KAGVTQTPRYLIKTRGQQVTLSCSPISGHRSVSWYQQTPGQGLQFLFEYFSETQRNKGNFPGRFSGRQFSNSRSEMNVSTLELGDSALYLCASSPGTGVRDTEAFFGQGTRLTVV.